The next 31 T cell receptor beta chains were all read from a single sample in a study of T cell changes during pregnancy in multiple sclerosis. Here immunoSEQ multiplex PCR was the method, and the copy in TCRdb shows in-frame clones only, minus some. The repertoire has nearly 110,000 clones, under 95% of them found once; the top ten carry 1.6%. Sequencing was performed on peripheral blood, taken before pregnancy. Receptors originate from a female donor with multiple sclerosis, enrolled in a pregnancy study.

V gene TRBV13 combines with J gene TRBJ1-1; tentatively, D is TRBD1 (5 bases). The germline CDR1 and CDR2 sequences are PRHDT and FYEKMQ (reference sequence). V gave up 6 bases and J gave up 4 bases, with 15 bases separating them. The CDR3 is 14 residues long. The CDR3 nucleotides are TGTGCCAGCAGGGTAGGGTCAGGGCCCACTGAAGCTTTCTTT. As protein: CASRVGSGPTEAFF.

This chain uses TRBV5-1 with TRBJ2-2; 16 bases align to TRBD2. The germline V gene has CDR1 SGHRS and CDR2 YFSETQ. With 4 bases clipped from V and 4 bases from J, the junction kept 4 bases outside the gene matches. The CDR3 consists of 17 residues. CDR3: CASSVGLAGGPTGELFF. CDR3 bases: TGCGCCAGCAGCGTGGGACTAGCGGGAGGGCCCACCGGGGAGCTGTTTTTT.

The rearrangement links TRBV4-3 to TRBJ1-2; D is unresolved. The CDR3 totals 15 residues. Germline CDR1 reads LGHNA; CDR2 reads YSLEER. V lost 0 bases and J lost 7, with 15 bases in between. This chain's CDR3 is CASSQDLTVTGGYTF. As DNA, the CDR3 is TGCGCCAGCAGCCAAGATCTGACTGTAACGGGTGGCTACACCTTC.

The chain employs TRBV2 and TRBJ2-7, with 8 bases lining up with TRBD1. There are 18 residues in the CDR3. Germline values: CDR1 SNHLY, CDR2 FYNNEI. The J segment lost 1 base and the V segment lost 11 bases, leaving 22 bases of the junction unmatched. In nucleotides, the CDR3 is TGTGCCGCCCAAGCGAAATTACCAGGGGGCTCGCGGTCCTACGAGCAGTACTTC. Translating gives CAAQAKLPGGSRSYEQYF.

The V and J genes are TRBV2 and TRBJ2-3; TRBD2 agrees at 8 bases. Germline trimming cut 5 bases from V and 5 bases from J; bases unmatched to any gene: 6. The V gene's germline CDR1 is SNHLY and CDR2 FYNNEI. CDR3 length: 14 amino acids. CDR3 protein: CASSKLAVGDTQYF. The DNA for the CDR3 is TGTGCCAGCAGTAAACTAGCGGTTGGAGATACGCAGTATTTT.

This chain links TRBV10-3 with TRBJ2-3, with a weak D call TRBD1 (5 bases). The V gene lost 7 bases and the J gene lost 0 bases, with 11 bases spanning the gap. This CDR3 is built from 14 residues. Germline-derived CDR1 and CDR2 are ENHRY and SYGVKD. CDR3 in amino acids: CAIKSRQSTDTQYF. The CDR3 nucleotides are TGTGCCATCAAGTCGAGACAGAGCACAGATACGCAGTATTTT.

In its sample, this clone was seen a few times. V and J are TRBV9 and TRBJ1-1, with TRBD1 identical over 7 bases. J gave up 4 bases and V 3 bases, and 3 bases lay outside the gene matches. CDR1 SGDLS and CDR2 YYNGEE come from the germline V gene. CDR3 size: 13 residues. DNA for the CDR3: TGTGCCAGCAGCGACTACAGGGGCACTGAAGCTTTCTTT. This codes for CASSDYRGTEAFF.

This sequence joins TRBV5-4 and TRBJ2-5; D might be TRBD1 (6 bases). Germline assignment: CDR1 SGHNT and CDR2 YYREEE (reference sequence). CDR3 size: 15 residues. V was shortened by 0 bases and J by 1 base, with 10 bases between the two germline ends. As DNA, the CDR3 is TGTGCCAGCAGCTTGGACCGGGACATCCAAGAGACCCAGTACTTC. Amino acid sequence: CASSLDRDIQETQYF.

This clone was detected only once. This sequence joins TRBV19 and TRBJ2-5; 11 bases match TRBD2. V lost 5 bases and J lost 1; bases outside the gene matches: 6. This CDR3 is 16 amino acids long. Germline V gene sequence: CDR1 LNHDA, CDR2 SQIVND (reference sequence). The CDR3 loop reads CASSRLAGPLQETQYF. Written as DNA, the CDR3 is TGTGCCAGTAGTCGACTAGCGGGACCCCTCCAAGAGACCCAGTACTTC.

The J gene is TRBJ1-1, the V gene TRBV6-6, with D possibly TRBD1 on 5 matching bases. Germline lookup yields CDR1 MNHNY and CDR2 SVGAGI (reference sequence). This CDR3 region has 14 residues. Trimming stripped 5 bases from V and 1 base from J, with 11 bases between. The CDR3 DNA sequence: TGTGCCAGCAGTCTGACAGAACAGAACACTGAAGCTTTCTTT. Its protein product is CASSLTEQNTEAFF.

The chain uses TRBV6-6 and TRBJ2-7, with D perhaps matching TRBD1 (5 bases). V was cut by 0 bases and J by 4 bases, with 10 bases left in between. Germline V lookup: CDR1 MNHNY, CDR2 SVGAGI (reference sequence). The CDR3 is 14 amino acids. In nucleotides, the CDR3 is TGTGCCAGCAGTTACTCGTGGGGCCCATACGAGCAGTACTTC. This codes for CASSYSWGPYEQYF.

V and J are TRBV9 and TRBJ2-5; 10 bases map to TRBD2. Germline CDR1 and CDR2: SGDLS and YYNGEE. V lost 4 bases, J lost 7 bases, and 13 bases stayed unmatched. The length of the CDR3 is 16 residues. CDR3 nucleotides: TGTGCCAGCAGCCCCAAGCGGGAGGGCCCTCTGGGGACCCAGTACTTC. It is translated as CASSPKREGPLGTQYF.

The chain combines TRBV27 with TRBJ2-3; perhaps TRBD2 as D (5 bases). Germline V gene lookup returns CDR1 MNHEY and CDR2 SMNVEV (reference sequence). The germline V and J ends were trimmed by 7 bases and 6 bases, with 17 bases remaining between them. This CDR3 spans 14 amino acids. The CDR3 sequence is CASTPRVAFDTQYF. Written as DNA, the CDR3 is TGTGCCAGCACCCCTAGGGTAGCGTTCGATACGCAGTATTTT.

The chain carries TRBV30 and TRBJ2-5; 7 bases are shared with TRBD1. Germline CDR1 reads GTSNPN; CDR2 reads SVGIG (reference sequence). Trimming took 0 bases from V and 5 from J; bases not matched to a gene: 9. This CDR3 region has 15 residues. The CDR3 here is CAWSVRAGGTETQYF. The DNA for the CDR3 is TGTGCCTGGAGTGTACGGGCAGGGGGTACGGAGACCCAGTACTTC. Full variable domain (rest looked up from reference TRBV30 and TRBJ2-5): SQTIHQWPATLVQPVGSPLSLECTVEGTSNPNLYWYRQAAGRGLQLLFYSVGIGQISSEVPQNLSASRPQDRQFILSSKKLLLSDSGFYLCAWSVRAGGTETQYFGPGTRLLVL.

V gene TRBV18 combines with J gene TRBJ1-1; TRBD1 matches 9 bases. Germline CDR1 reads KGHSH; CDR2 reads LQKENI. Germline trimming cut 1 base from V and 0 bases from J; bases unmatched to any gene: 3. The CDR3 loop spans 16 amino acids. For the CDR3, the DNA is TGTGCCAGCTCACCACTTGGACAGGGGATGAACACTGAAGCTTTCTTT. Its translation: CASSPLGQGMNTEAFF.

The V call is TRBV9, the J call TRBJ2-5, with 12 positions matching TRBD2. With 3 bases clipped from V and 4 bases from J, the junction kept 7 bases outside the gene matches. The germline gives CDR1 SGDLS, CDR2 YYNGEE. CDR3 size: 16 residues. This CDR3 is CASSASTSGGLETQYF. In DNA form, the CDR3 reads TGTGCCAGCAGCGCATCGACTAGCGGGGGATTAGAGACCCAGTACTTC. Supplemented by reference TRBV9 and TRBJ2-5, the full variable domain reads DSGVTQTPKHLITATGQRVTLRCSPRSGDLSVYWYQQSLDQGLQFLIQYYNGEERAKGNILERFSAQQFPDLHSELNLSSLELGDSALYFCASSASTSGGLETQYFGPGTRLLVL.

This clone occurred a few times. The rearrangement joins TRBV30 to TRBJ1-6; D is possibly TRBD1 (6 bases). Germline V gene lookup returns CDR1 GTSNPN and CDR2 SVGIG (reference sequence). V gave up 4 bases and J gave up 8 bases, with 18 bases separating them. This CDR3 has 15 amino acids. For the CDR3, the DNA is TGTGCCTGGAAATTGCTCGACAGGATAGATTCACCCCTCCACTTT. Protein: CAWKLLDRIDSPLHF.

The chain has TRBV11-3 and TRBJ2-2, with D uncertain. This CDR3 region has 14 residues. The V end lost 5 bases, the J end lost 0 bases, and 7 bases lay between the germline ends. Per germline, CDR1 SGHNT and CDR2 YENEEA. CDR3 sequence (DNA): TGTGCCAGCAGCGGCAGAACGAACACCGGGGAGCTGTTTTTT. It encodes CASSGRTNTGELFF. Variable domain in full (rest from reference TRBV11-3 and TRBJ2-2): EAGVVQSPRYKIIEKKQPVAFWCNPISGHNTLYWYLQNLGQGPELLIRYENEEAVDDSQLPKDRFSAERLKGVDSTLKIQPAELGDSAVYLCASSGRTNTGELFFGEGSRLTVL.

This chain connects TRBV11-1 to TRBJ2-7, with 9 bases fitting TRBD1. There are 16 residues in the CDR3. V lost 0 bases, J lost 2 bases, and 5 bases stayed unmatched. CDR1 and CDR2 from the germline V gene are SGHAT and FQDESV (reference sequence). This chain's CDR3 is CASSLAVGQGTYEQYF. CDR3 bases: TGTGCCAGCAGCTTAGCCGTGGGACAGGGAACCTACGAGCAGTACTTC.

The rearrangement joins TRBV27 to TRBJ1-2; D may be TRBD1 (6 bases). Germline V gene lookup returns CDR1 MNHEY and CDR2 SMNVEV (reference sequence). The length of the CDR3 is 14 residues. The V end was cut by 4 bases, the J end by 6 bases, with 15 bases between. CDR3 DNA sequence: TGTGCCAGCAGTTCGTCCGGGACATTGGATGGCTACACCTTC. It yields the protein CASSSSGTLDGYTF.

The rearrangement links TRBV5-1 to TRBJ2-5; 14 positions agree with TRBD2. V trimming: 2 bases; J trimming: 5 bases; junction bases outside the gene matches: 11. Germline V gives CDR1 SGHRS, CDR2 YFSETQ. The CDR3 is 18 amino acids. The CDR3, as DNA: TGCGCCAGCAGCTTCAATTCGGGACTAGCGGGAGTGAGGGAGACCCAGTACTTC. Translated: CASSFNSGLAGVRETQYF.

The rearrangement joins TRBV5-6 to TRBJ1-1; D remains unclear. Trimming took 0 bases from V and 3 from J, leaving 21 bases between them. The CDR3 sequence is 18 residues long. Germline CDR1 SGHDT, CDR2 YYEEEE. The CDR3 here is CASSLDLSGRGWDTEAFF. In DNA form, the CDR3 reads TGTGCCAGCAGCTTGGACCTCTCTGGCCGCGGGTGGGACACTGAAGCTTTCTTT.

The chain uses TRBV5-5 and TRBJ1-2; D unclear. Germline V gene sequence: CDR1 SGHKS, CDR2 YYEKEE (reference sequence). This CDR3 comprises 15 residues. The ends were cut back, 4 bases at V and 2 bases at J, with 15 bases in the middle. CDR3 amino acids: CASSTGLILNYGYTF. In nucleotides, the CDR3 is TGTGCCAGCAGCACCGGTCTCATACTCAACTATGGCTACACCTTC. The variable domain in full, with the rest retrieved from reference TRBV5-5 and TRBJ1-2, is DAGVTQSPTHLIKTRGQQVTLRCSPISGHKSVSWYQQVLGQGPQFIFQYYEKEERGRGNFPDRFSARQFPNYSSELNVNALLLGDSALYLCASSTGLILNYGYTFGSGTRLTVV.

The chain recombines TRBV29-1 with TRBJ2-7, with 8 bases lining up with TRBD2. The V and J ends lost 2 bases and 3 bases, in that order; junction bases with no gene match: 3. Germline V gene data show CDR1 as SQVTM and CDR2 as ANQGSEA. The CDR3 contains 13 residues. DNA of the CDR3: TGCAGCGTTGAAACGCTAGCGGGCTACGAGCAGTACTTC. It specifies CSVETLAGYEQYF.

DNA for the CDR3: TGTGCCAGCAGCGTATACAGGGCGGATCAGCCCCAGCATTTT. Amino acid sequence: CASSVYRADQPQHF. The V and J genes are TRBV5-6 and TRBJ1-5; maybe TRBD1 (6 bases). Trimming cost V 4 bases and J 5 bases, with 13 bases left between them. CDR1 is SGHDT, CDR2 YYEEEE, per germline. This CDR3 contains 14 residues.

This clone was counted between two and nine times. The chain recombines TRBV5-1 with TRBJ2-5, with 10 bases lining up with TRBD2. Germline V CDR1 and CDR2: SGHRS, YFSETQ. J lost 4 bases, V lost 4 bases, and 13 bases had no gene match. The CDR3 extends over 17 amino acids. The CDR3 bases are TGCGCCAGCAGCCCTTTCATGGCTAGCGGGGGTGGAGAGACCCAGTACTTC. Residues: CASSPFMASGGGETQYF.

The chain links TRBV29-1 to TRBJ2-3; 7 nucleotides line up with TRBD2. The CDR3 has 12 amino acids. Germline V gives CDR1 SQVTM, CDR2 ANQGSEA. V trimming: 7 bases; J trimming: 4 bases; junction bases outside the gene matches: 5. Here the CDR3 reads CSAGLVSDTQYF. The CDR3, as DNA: TGCAGCGCCGGACTAGTTTCAGATACGCAGTATTTT.

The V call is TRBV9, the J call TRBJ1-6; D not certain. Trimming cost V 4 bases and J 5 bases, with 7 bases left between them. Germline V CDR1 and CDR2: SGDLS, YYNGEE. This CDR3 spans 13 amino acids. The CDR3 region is CASSPVNNSPLHF. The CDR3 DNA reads TGTGCCAGCAGCCCGGTGAATAATTCACCCCTCCACTTT.

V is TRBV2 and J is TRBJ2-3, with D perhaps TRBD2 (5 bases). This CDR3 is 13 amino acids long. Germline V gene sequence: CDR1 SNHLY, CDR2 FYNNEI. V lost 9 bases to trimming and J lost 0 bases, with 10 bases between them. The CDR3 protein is CARDRGSTDTQYF. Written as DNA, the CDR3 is TGTGCCAGGGATCGGGGTAGCACAGATACGCAGTATTTT. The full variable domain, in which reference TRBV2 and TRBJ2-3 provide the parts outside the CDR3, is EPEVTQTPSHQVTQMGQEVILRCVPISNHLYFYWYRQILGQKVEFLVSFYNNEISEKSEIFDDQFSVERPDGSNFTLKIRSTKLEDSAMYFCARDRGSTDTQYFGPGTRLTVL.

The CDR3 sequence: CATSRLYDSPLHF. The CDR3 DNA is TGTGCCACCTCGCGCCTATATGATTCACCCCTCCACTTT. The V gene is TRBV19, the J gene TRBJ1-6, with D unresolved. The CDR3 totals 13 residues. Trimming cost V 10 bases and J 8 bases, with 15 bases left between them. Looked up from germline, CDR1 is LNHDA and CDR2 is SQIVND (reference sequence).

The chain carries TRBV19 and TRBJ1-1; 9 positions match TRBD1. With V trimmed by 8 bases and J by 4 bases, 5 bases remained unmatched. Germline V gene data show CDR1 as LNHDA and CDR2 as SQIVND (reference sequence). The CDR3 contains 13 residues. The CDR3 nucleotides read TGTGCCAGTCGTTTACAGGGGGCCACTGAAGCTTTCTTT. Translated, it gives CASRLQGATEAFF.